Shown below are 27 T cell receptor beta chains from a single sample sequenced in a study of T cell repertoires in cytomegalovirus infection. TCRdb used MiXCR to reprocess the reads, holding one entry per CDR3 protein. This repertoire shows 750,000 to 950,000 distinct CDR3 sequences, roughly 29% found once; its top ten account for about 12%. For these TCRs, the target antigens are not known. Sample: cultured CD8+ T cells from PBMCs, taken from culture after CMV antigen stimulation. The receptors originated from a human donor in good health (CMV status not recorded). Some clones in this sample may be carry-over from other donors' samples.

In its sample, this clonotype was seen a few times. The chain recombines TRBV20-1 with TRBJ2-1; D ambiguous. Trimming took 6 bases from V and 5 from J, leaving 8 bases between them. CDR1 is DFQATT and CDR2 is SNEGSKA in the germline V gene (reference sequence). The CDR3 is made up of 11 amino acids. The CDR3 sequence is CSASLDNEQFF. The DNA for the CDR3 is TGCAGTGCGTCTTTAGACAATGAGCAGTTCTTC.

The table lists this clonotype with a count of one. The rearrangement links TRBV6-8 to TRBJ2-1; TRBD1 matches 7 bases. The CDR3 is 21 residues long. The V gene end was trimmed by 4 bases and the J gene end by 7 bases; junction bases not matched to a gene: 28. Germline V gives CDR1 MNHGY, CDR2 SAAAGT. The CDR3 spells CASSFMTGSYLTMNFPNEQFF. DNA of the CDR3: TGTGCCAGCAGTTTCATGACAGGGTCATATTTGACAATGAATTTCCCTAATGAGCAGTTCTTC.

This clonotype was observed a handful of times. This rearrangement joins TRBV15 to TRBJ1-3; D remains ambiguous. The V end was cut by 0 bases, the J end by 0 bases, with 9 bases between. This CDR3 region has 16 residues. Germline values: CDR1 LNHNV, CDR2 YYDKDF (reference sequence). CDR3 DNA sequence: TGTGCCACCAGCAGAGACCGGTCGAGCTCTGGAAACACCATATATTTT. Translation gives CATSRDRSSSGNTIYF.

The rearrangement joins TRBV6-2 or TRBV6-3 to TRBJ2-1; D unresolved. The CDR3 runs 15 residues. The germline CDR1 and CDR2 sequences are MNHEY and SVGEGT. V lost 4 bases to trimming and J lost 4 bases, with 14 bases between them. CDR3 amino acids: CASSSPKTLYNEQFF. The DNA of the CDR3 is TGTGCCAGCAGTTCGCCTAAGACCCTGTACAATGAGCAGTTCTTC.

The chain combines TRBV19 with TRBJ2-4; perhaps TRBD1 as D (6 bases). Germline-derived CDR1 and CDR2 are LNHDA and SQIVND (reference sequence). The germline V and J ends were trimmed by 6 bases and 7 bases, with 10 bases remaining between them. The CDR3 runs to 12 residues. CDR3: CASSPRGNIQYF. The CDR3, as DNA: TGTGCCAGTAGCCCAAGGGGGAACATTCAGTACTTC.

The rearrangement links TRBV15 to TRBJ2-1, with 8 bases aligning to TRBD2. The CDR3 covers 14 residues. Trimming at V came to 6 bases and at J to 6 bases, leaving 7 bases not matched to a gene. Germline CDR1 is LNHNV and CDR2 is YYDKDF (reference sequence). This chain's CDR3 is CATRDGRGGNEQFF. The CDR3 DNA sequence: TGTGCCACCAGGGATGGACGGGGGGGCAATGAGCAGTTCTTC.

This clonotype has more than one count but fewer than ten. The V gene is TRBV19, the J gene TRBJ1-2; D is uncertain. The V gene's germline CDR1 is LNHDA and CDR2 SQIVND (reference sequence). The V and J ends lost 1 base and 5 bases respectively, with 8 bases between them. The CDR3 loop spans 13 amino acids. The CDR3 loop reads CASSIGVGYGYTF. As DNA, the CDR3 is TGTGCCAGTAGTATAGGTGTCGGGTATGGCTACACCTTC.

The CDR3: CASSSAGEWYNEQFF. The CDR3 DNA reads as TGTGCCAGCAGTTCCGCAGGGGAGTGGTACAATGAGCAGTTCTTC. The rearrangement links TRBV12-3 or TRBV12-4 to TRBJ2-1, with a tentative D call TRBD1 (6 bases). Trimming stripped 4 bases from V and 4 bases from J, with 14 bases between. This CDR3 contains 15 residues.

The chain has TRBV20-1 and TRBJ1-2; 7 bases line up with TRBD1. Germline lookup yields CDR1 DFQATT and CDR2 SNEGSKA (reference sequence). The length of the CDR3 is 14 residues. J gave up 4 bases and V 6 bases, and 11 bases lay outside the gene matches. DNA of the CDR3: TGCAGTGCCCAGGGAGGGGGCACCTCCTATGGCTACACCTTC. Translated: CSAQGGGTSYGYTF.

Only a few counts were recorded for this clonotype. The rearrangement joins TRBV19 to TRBJ1-1; D unresolved. Germline V lookup: CDR1 LNHDA, CDR2 SQIVND (reference sequence). Trimming stripped 5 bases from V and 1 base from J, with 14 bases between. The CDR3 is 15 residues long. The CDR3 DNA reads as TGTGCCAGTAGTGCCCTGGACTCCCCGAACACTGAAGCTTTCTTT. Translated, it gives CASSALDSPNTEAFF.

The DNA for the CDR3 is TGTGCCAGCAGCTCCCCCGGGGTTCCCCCTTTCTTT. It translates to CASSSPGVPPFF. The rearrangement joins TRBV7-6 to TRBJ1-1; D is ambiguous. Between the trimmed V and J ends, which lost 4 bases and 12 bases, there was a span of 15 bases. The CDR3 length is 12 residues. The germline CDR1 and CDR2 sequences are SGHVS and FNYEAQ. Drawing the rest from reference TRBV7-6 and TRBJ1-1, the complete variable domain is GAGVSQSPRYKVTKRGQDVALRCDPISGHVSLYWYRQALGQGPEFLTYFNYEAQQDKSGLPNDRFSAERPEGSISTLTIQRTEQRDSAMYRCASSSPGVPPFFGQGTRLTVV.

The rearrangement links TRBV6-5 to TRBJ1-2; 10 bases line up with TRBD1. Trimming took 6 bases from V and 2 from J; bases not matched to a gene: 12. Germline V gene data show CDR1 as MNHEY and CDR2 as SVGAGI. This CDR3 has 17 amino acids. CDR3 in DNA: TGTGCCAGCAGCGACAGGGGGCCTCAAGGCCGAAACTATGGCTACACCTTC. This encodes CASSDRGPQGRNYGYTF.

This clonotype was counted at least ten times. The chain recombines TRBV7-2 with TRBJ2-2, with 7 bases identical to TRBD1. The germline V gene has CDR1 SGHTA and CDR2 FQGNSA. V was clipped by 3 bases and J by 4 bases; unmatched bases: 5. This CDR3 comprises 15 residues. The CDR3 bases are TGTGCCAGCAGCTTGTGGGACAGCCCCACCGGGGAGCTGTTTTTT. It codes for CASSLWDSPTGELFF.

The chain recombines TRBV12-3 or TRBV12-4 with TRBJ2-4; no firm D call. The CDR3 runs 13 residues. V was clipped by 1 base and J by 0 bases, with 1 base between them. The CDR3 sequence is CASSLVAKNIQYF. The CDR3 nucleotides are TGTGCCAGCAGTTTAGTAGCCAAAAACATTCAGTACTTC.

The gene calls are TRBV28 and TRBJ2-7; TRBD1 is a possible D gene (6 bases). The CDR3 extends over 15 amino acids. Germline V CDR1 and CDR2: MDHEN, SYDVKM. V was clipped by 1 base and J by 3 bases, with 13 bases between them. The CDR3 loop reads CASSLSGTYGYEQYV. CDR3 sequence (DNA): TGTGCCAGCAGTTTATCCGGGACATACGGCTACGAGCAGTACGTC.

The rearrangement joins TRBV3-1 to TRBJ2-5, with D possibly matching TRBD2 (7 bases). Trimming removed 7 bases at V and 5 bases at J, with 20 bases between. The CDR3 has 15 residues. From germline, CDR1 is LGHDT and CDR2 YNNKEL (reference sequence). The CDR3 here is CASTQGEGGPETQYF. In DNA, the CDR3 is TGTGCCAGCACCCAGGGAGAGGGGGGGCCTGAGACCCAGTACTTC.

This clonotype has a handful of counts. The chain combines TRBV7-6 with TRBJ2-5, with TRBD1 matching over 11 bases. Germline V lookup: CDR1 SGHVS, CDR2 FNYEAQ. Trimming cost V 5 bases and J 4 bases; bases outside gene matches: 3. The CDR3 totals 14 residues. The CDR3 DNA is TGTGCCAGCAGCCTGGACAGGGGGCCAGAGACCCAGTACTTC. Amino acids: CASSLDRGPETQYF.

The rearrangement uses TRBV28 and TRBJ2-7; tentatively, D is TRBD1 or TRBD2 (5 bases each). Germline-derived CDR1 and CDR2 are MDHEN and SYDVKM. This CDR3 contains 14 residues. Trimming took off 5 bases at V and 2 bases at J, with 13 bases between the two ends. The CDR3 loop is CASSTGPRTYEQYV. CDR3 DNA: TGTGCCAGCAGTACGGGGCCTCGAACCTACGAGCAGTACGTC.

The chain recombines TRBV27 with TRBJ2-3; 15 bases agree with TRBD2. Germline loops: CDR1 MNHEY, CDR2 SMNVEV (reference sequence). The CDR3 contains 16 residues. The J segment lost 6 bases and the V segment lost 5 bases, leaving 6 bases of the junction unmatched. The DNA of the CDR3 is TGTGCCAGCAGTACCCGGACTAGCGGGGGGGGGGATACGCAGTATTTT. Translating it yields CASSTRTSGGGDTQYF.

This clonotype has more than one count but fewer than ten. This chain connects TRBV24-1 to TRBJ2-3; TRBD2 matches 11 bases. The CDR3 sequence is 20 residues long. The V and J ends lost 4 bases and 0 bases, in that order; junction bases with no gene match: 14. CDR1 is KGHDR, CDR2 SFDVKD, per germline. The CDR3 spells CATSDSDPSSGGPSTDTQYF. The DNA of the CDR3 is TGTGCCACCAGTGACTCCGATCCCTCTAGCGGGGGGCCCAGCACAGATACGCAGTATTTT.

The rearrangement uses TRBV4-3 and TRBJ2-1; 7 bases agree with TRBD1. The germline CDR1 and CDR2 sequences are LGHNA and YSLEER. Trimming cost V 0 bases and J 7 bases; bases outside gene matches: 6. This CDR3 has 15 residues. CDR3 bases: TGCGCCAGCAGCCAAGATCGGCCAGGGGGAAATGAGCAGTTCTTC. It encodes CASSQDRPGGNEQFF.

The chain links TRBV12-3 or TRBV12-4 to TRBJ2-2, with D hard to call. CDR3 size: 16 residues. V was cut by 3 bases and J by 1 base, with 12 bases left in between. This chain's CDR3 is CASSFRFPGNTGELFF. The DNA for the CDR3 is TGTGCCAGCAGTTTTCGATTCCCGGGGAACACCGGGGAGCTGTTTTTT.

Only a few counts were recorded for this clonotype. This rearrangement joins TRBV6-4 to TRBJ2-1, with D perhaps matching TRBD1 (6 bases). Deletions cut 0 bases from V and 3 bases from J, with 9 bases between. CDR3 length: 15 amino acids. The V gene's germline CDR1 is MRHNA and CDR2 SNTAGT. The CDR3 is CASSDSPDSYNEQFF. DNA for the CDR3: TGTGCCAGCAGTGACTCTCCGGACAGCTACAATGAGCAGTTCTTC.

J is TRBJ2-1 and V is TRBV4-2; D gene ambiguous. Trimming removed 2 bases from V and 9 bases from J, with 11 bases in between. From germline, CDR1 is LGHNA and CDR2 YNFKEQ. This CDR3 contains 13 residues. CDR3 sequence reads: CASSQKGRLEQFF. The CDR3 nucleotides read TGTGCCAGCAGCCAAAAGGGAAGGCTTGAGCAGTTCTTC.

A single count supports this clonotype. The rearrangement joins TRBV2 to TRBJ2-1; D possibly uses TRBD1 or TRBD2 (5 bases each). Germline CDR1 is SNHLY and CDR2 is FYNNEI. V gave up 8 bases and J gave up 5 bases, with 13 bases separating them. The CDR3 runs to 13 residues. The CDR3 DNA is TGTGCCAGCGCCCAATTGGGGGACAATGAGCAGTTCTTC. Translation gives CASAQLGDNEQFF.

The CDR3, as DNA: TGTGCCAGCAGTTTCGCAGGGTCGCAGCAGCCCCAGCATTTT. It specifies CASSFAGSQQPQHF. This rearrangement joins TRBV27 to TRBJ1-5; perhaps TRBD1 as D (5 bases). Germline V CDR1 and CDR2: MNHEY, SMNVEV (reference sequence). Between the trimmed V and J ends, which lost 3 bases and 7 bases, there was a span of 13 bases. The CDR3 runs to 14 residues.

The gene calls are TRBV6-2 or TRBV6-3 and TRBJ2-7; TRBD2 matches 10 bases. Germline CDR1 and CDR2: MNHEY and SVGEGT. The length of the CDR3 is 15 residues. V lost 7 bases and J lost 4; bases outside the gene matches: 10. CDR3 protein: CASTSSGGPLYEQYV. The CDR3 region has the DNA TGTGCCAGCACCAGTAGCGGGGGGCCTCTTTACGAGCAGTACGTC.